The 10 T cell receptor beta chains given below trace back to one sample, sequenced in a study of T cell repertoires in cytomegalovirus infection. Antigens of these TCRs are unknown. TCRdb recomputed calls from the reads with MiXCR, one row per CDR3 protein. The top ten hold roughly 12% of the sample, which has about 330,000 distinct CDR3 sequences, just under 35% seen once. Specimen: cultured PBMCs, collected from culture after CMV antigen stimulation. These receptors were taken from a human donor in good health (CMV status not recorded). Some clones in this sample may be carry-over from other donors' samples.

The J gene is TRBJ2-1, the V gene TRBV2; 10 bases line up with TRBD1. Trimming at V came to 5 bases and at J to 4 bases, leaving 5 bases not matched to a gene. This CDR3 has 15 amino acids. Germline V gives CDR1 SNHLY, CDR2 FYNNEI. The CDR3 loop is CASSSMGQGYNEQFF. CDR3 sequence (DNA): TGTGCCAGCAGTTCCATGGGACAGGGGTACAATGAGCAGTTCTTC.

In this sample, this clonotype turned up a few times. This CDR3 is CASSPGGRNSPLHF. CDR3 nucleotides: TGTGCCAGCAGCCCTGGTGGCAGGAATTCACCCCTCCACTTT. V and J are TRBV5-4 and TRBJ1-6; D gene ambiguous. The CDR3 runs to 14 residues. V gave up 4 bases and J gave up 7 bases, with 12 bases separating them. Germline V lookup: CDR1 SGHNT, CDR2 YYREEE (reference sequence). Full variable domain (outside the CDR3, taken from reference TRBV5-4 and TRBJ1-6): ETGVTQSPTHLIKTRGQQVTLRCSSQSGHNTVSWYQQALGQGPQFIFQYYREEENGRGNFPPRFSGLQFPNYSSELNVNALELDDSALYLCASSPGGRNSPLHFGNGTRLTVT.

This CDR3 is CASLWGNGYTF. DNA for the CDR3: TGTGCCAGTTTGTGGGGGAATGGCTACACCTTC. V is TRBV19 and J is TRBJ1-2; tentatively, D is TRBD1 (5 bases). Germline CDR1 and CDR2: LNHDA and SQIVND (reference sequence). V dropped 8 bases and J dropped 6 bases, with 10 bases sitting between them. The CDR3 is 11 residues long.

A few counts support this clonotype. This sequence joins TRBV7-8 and TRBJ2-3; 12 positions agree with TRBD2. The CDR3 length is 16 residues. V lost 5 bases and J lost 1; bases outside the gene matches: 4. The germline CDR1 and CDR2 sequences are SGHVS and FQNEAQ. CDR3 amino acids: CASSPPSGRGTDTQYF. In DNA, the CDR3 is TGTGCCAGCAGCCCCCCTAGCGGGAGGGGCACAGATACGCAGTATTTT.

The chain uses TRBV7-9 and TRBJ1-4; 8 bases map to TRBD1. The CDR3 runs to 15 residues. V gave up 5 bases and J gave up 4 bases; unmatched junction bases: 6. The germline CDR1 and CDR2 sequences are SEHNR and FQNEAQ (reference sequence). The CDR3 sequence is CASSRGQGDNEKLFF. CDR3 coding DNA: TGTGCCAGCAGCCGCGGACAGGGAGATAATGAAAAACTGTTTTTT.

The chain uses TRBV28 and TRBJ2-5; possibly TRBD1 for D (6 bases). Germline CDR1 is MDHEN and CDR2 is SYDVKM. The CDR3 spans 15 residues. The V end lost 1 base, the J end lost 2 bases, and 11 bases lay between the germline ends. The CDR3 DNA is TGTGCCAGCAGTTTATATGGGGGACAACAAGAGACCCAGTACTTC. Protein sequence: CASSLYGGQQETQYF.

The rearrangement links TRBV12-3 or TRBV12-4 to TRBJ1-5; D uncertain. With 5 bases removed from V and 6 bases from J, the gap between germline ends came to 11 bases. The length of the CDR3 is 13 residues. The CDR3 bases are TGTGCCAGCAGTCATCAAGGGAGTCAGCCCCAGCATTTT. This gives the protein CASSHQGSQPQHF.

This clonotype was seen a handful of times. This chain uses TRBV4-1 with TRBJ2-4, with 7 bases fitting TRBD1. The V segment lost 4 bases and the J segment 8 bases; nucleotides outside the gene matches: 11. The CDR3 spans 15 residues. Germline assignment: CDR1 MGHRA and CDR2 YSYEKL. The CDR3 loop is CASSPGPTGQYIQYF. The CDR3 nucleotides are TGCGCCAGCAGCCCCGGGCCGACGGGACAGTACATTCAGTACTTC.

This clonotype was observed a handful of times. The chain recombines TRBV7-2 with TRBJ2-7; TRBD1 matches at 10 bases. The V and J ends lost 1 base and 2 bases, in that order; junction bases with no gene match: 5. This CDR3 has 16 amino acids. Germline CDR1 reads SGHTA; CDR2 reads FQGNSA. In DNA form, the CDR3 reads TGTGCCAGCAGCTTAGTTGGGACAGGGGTGGCCTACGAGCAGTACTTC. Translated: CASSLVGTGVAYEQYF.

This chain joins TRBV7-9 and TRBJ2-1; unclear D gene. Trimming cost V 11 bases and J 9 bases, with 17 bases left between them. The CDR3 is 12 amino acids. In germline, CDR1 is SEHNR, CDR2 FQNEAQ (reference sequence). The CDR3 sequence is CAVSALKSEQFF. CDR3 in DNA: TGTGCCGTTTCGGCCTTGAAGAGTGAGCAGTTCTTC.